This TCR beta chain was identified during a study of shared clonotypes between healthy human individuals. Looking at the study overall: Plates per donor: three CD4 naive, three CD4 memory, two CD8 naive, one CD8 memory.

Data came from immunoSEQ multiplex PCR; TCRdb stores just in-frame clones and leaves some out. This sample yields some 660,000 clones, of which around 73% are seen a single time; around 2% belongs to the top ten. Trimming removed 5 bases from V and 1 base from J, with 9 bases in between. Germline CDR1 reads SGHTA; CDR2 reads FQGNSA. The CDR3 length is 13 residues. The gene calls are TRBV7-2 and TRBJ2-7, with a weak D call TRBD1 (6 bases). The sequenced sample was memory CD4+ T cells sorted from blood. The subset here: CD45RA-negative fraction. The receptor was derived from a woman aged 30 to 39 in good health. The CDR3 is CASSQGWSYEQYF. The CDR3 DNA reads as TGTGCCAGCAGCCAGGGGTGGTCCTACGAGCAGTACTTC.